A single sample is the source of the 20 T cell receptor beta chains below, sequenced in a study of cytomegalovirus exposure and HLA in healthy donors. The study ran its PCR with 60 Vbeta and 13 Jbeta primers. Libraries were prepared by immunoSEQ multiplex PCR; TCRdb keeps only in-frame clonotypes and omits some of them. Of 150,000 to 180,000 clones detected, around 75% appear once; the ten largest clones hold approximately 8%. The sequencing sample was made of PBMCs. These receptors all stem from a man younger than 40 in good health and CMV-seropositive.

CDR3 nucleotide sequence: TGTGCCAGCAGCGTCACGGGGGGGTCCCAAGAGACCCAGTACTTC. This sequence encodes CASSVTGGSQETQYF. The chain joins TRBV9 to TRBJ2-5; TRBD2 aligns across 8 bases. CDR3 length: 15 amino acids. CDR1 is SGDLS and CDR2 is YYNGEE in the germline V gene. V dropped 2 bases and J dropped 1; count of bases not matched to a gene: 4.

This clone was detected only a few times. This rearrangement joins TRBV4-3 to TRBJ1-5; D possibly corresponds to TRBD1 (5 bases). V lost 4 bases, J lost 8 bases, and 18 bases lay in between. Germline V gene data show CDR1 as LGHNA and CDR2 as YSLEER. The CDR3 sequence is 15 residues long. The CDR3 DNA reads as TGCGCCAGCAGCCTGGGTCGGGGAGGGGCTGAGCCCCAGCATTTT. Translated: CASSLGRGGAEPQHF.

CDR3 sequence: CASSYSQGLYGYTF. CDR3 sequence (DNA): TGTGCCAGCAGTTACTCGCAGGGACTCTATGGCTACACCTTC. The chain recombines TRBV6-5 with TRBJ1-2, with D maybe TRBD1 (5 bases). V lost 0 bases, J lost 4 bases, and 9 bases lay in between. CDR1 is MNHEY, CDR2 SVGAGI, per germline. The CDR3 contains 14 residues.

The chain is built from TRBV5-1 and TRBJ1-4; tentatively, D is TRBD1 (5 bases). This CDR3 spans 15 amino acids. CDR1 is SGHRS and CDR2 is YFSETQ in the germline V gene. V was pared by 2 bases and J by 7 bases, with 15 bases between. The CDR3 spells CASSLQPSGGEKLFF. CDR3 bases: TGCGCCAGCAGCTTACAGCCCTCCGGGGGTGAAAAACTGTTTTTT.

For the CDR3, the DNA is TGTGCCAGCAGCCCCCGTGGGCGCGGCACAGATACGCAGTATTTT. Translating gives CASSPRGRGTDTQYF. The chain links TRBV9 to TRBJ2-3; D not resolved. This CDR3 is built from 15 residues. The V end lost 4 bases, the J end lost 1 base, and 13 bases lay between the germline ends. Germline CDR1 reads SGDLS; CDR2 reads YYNGEE.

The gene calls are TRBV2 and TRBJ1-5; D is possibly TRBD1 (6 bases). The V gene lost 6 bases and the J gene lost 1 base, with 13 bases spanning the gap. CDR3 length: 15 residues. The germline CDR1 and CDR2 sequences are SNHLY and FYNNEI. Written as DNA, the CDR3 is TGTGCCAGCAGCCCACAGGGTTGGAGCAATCAGCCCCAGCATTTT. Its translation: CASSPQGWSNQPQHF.

The rearrangement uses TRBV10-3 and TRBJ2-1; 9 bases match TRBD2. Germline V lookup: CDR1 ENHRY, CDR2 SYGVKD. The CDR3 sequence is 13 residues long. V dropped 6 bases and J dropped 5; count of bases not matched to a gene: 2. The chain's CDR3 is CAIRSGGNNEQFF. The CDR3 bases are TGTGCCATCAGGAGCGGGGGGAACAATGAGCAGTTCTTC.

This clone appeared a few times. The chain joins TRBV19 to TRBJ1-5, with D possibly matching TRBD1 (6 bases). In germline, CDR1 is LNHDA, CDR2 SQIVND (reference sequence). The CDR3 contains 12 residues. Trimming pared 8 bases from V and 3 bases from J, leaving 8 bases between. Here the CDR3 reads CASGQPNQPQHF. CDR3 in DNA: TGTGCCAGTGGACAGCCCAATCAGCCCCAGCATTTT.

This sequence joins TRBV29-1 and TRBJ2-5, with D hard to call. The CDR3 is 10 residues long. Germline lookup yields CDR1 SQVTM and CDR2 ANQGSEA. V lost 3 bases to trimming and J lost 10 bases, with 9 bases between them. Written as DNA, the CDR3 is TGCAGCGTTGACCAAACGGGCCAGTACTTC. Translated: CSVDQTGQYF.

The chain couples TRBV9 to TRBJ2-5; 10 bases are a match to TRBD2. This CDR3 has 17 residues. Per germline, CDR1 SGDLS and CDR2 YYNGEE. J lost 2 bases, V lost 0 bases, and 7 bases had no gene match. The CDR3 DNA reads as TGTGCCAGCAGCGTAGCTGGGGGACTAGCGCCTCAAGAGACCCAGTACTTC. Its protein product is CASSVAGGLAPQETQYF.

This chain links TRBV7-2 with TRBJ1-4; TRBD1 aligns across 7 bases. Germline V CDR1 and CDR2: SGHTA, FQGNSA. Trimming removed 8 bases from V and 4 bases from J; junction bases left unmatched: 4. CDR3 length: 13 residues. CDR3 sequence (DNA): TGTGCCAGCGGGACAGCAAATAATGAAAAACTGTTTTTT. Translation gives CASGTANNEKLFF.

CDR3 loop: CASSLYFGQAEEDTQYF. Here the CDR3 DNA reads TGTGCCAGCTCACTTTATTTCGGACAGGCCGAGGAAGATACGCAGTATTTT. V and J are TRBV18 and TRBJ2-3; TRBD1 matches 7 bases. Germline V CDR1 and CDR2: KGHSH, LQKENI. V lost 4 bases to trimming and J lost 5 bases; unmatched junction nucleotides: 15. The CDR3 is made up of 17 amino acids. Full variable domain (remainder filled in from reference TRBV18 and TRBJ2-3): NAGVMQNPRHLVRRRGQEARLRCSPMKGHSHVYWYRQLPEEGLKFMVYLQKENIIDESGMPKERFSAEFPKEGPSILRIQQVVRGDSAAYFCASSLYFGQAEEDTQYFGPGTRLTVL.

The V call is TRBV7-3, the J call TRBJ2-1, with D maybe TRBD2 (5 bases). There are 13 residues in the CDR3. The germline V and J ends were trimmed by 5 bases and 12 bases, with 17 bases remaining between them. Germline values: CDR1 SGHTA, CDR2 FQGTGA. This chain's CDR3 is CASSRGSRIGQFF. The CDR3 DNA reads as TGTGCCAGCAGCCGTGGGAGCCGAATCGGGCAGTTCTTC.

The chain joins TRBV30 to TRBJ1-3, with 9 bases fitting TRBD1. CDR1 GTSNPN and CDR2 SVGIG come from the germline V gene (reference sequence). The J segment lost 4 bases and the V segment lost 1 base, leaving 5 bases of the junction unmatched. The CDR3 length is 15 residues. In DNA form, the CDR3 reads TGTGCCTGGAGTGCCACACAGGGGGCGGGAAACACCATATATTTT. Amino acid sequence: CAWSATQGAGNTIYF.

V gene TRBV27 combines with J gene TRBJ2-5; no clear D gene. CDR3 length: 12 residues. Per the germline V gene, CDR1 is MNHEY and CDR2 is SMNVEV (reference sequence). Trimming shortened V by 10 bases and J by 7 bases, and 16 bases separated the two germline ends. DNA for the CDR3: TGTGCCACTCCGACTCGGCCGGGGACCCAGTACTTC. Amino acids: CATPTRPGTQYF.

This clone was seen just once. The chain uses TRBV7-9 and TRBJ2-7, with TRBD2 matching 11 bases. This CDR3 is 15 amino acids long. Trimming removed 5 bases from V and 3 bases from J; junction bases left unmatched: 6. Germline V gives CDR1 SEHNR, CDR2 FQNEAQ (reference sequence). CDR3 protein: CASSPTGTSGYEQYF. The CDR3 region has the DNA TGTGCCAGCAGCCCGACCGGGACTAGCGGCTACGAGCAGTACTTC.

The sample holds one count of this clone. The chain couples TRBV13 to TRBJ1-2; unclear D gene. This CDR3 spans 15 amino acids. Trimming stripped 3 bases from V and 2 bases from J, with 13 bases between. Germline lookup yields CDR1 PRHDT and CDR2 FYEKMQ (reference sequence). CDR3 DNA sequence: TGTGCCAGCAGCTTCACTACTGCGGGGAACTATGGCTACACCTTC. It is translated as CASSFTTAGNYGYTF.

The chain uses TRBV28 and TRBJ2-7, with TRBD1 matching over 9 bases. V gave up 4 bases and J gave up 0 bases; unmatched junction bases: 4. The germline CDR1 and CDR2 sequences are MDHEN and SYDVKM. The CDR3 is 15 residues long. This chain's CDR3 is CASSSGQGSSYEQYF. CDR3 coding DNA: TGTGCCAGCAGTTCCGGACAGGGGAGCTCCTACGAGCAGTACTTC.

This clone was found a few times. The chain combines TRBV10-3 with TRBJ2-1, with 7 bases matching TRBD2. CDR3 length: 12 amino acids. The J segment lost 15 bases and the V segment lost 6 bases, leaving 11 bases of the junction unmatched. Per the germline V gene, CDR1 is ENHRY and CDR2 is SYGVKD. The CDR3 loop reads CAISNNPGRRFF. CDR3 DNA: TGTGCCATCAGCAATAACCCCGGGAGGAGGTTCTTC.

The J gene is TRBJ2-1, the V gene TRBV9; weak D call: TRBD2 (6 bases). The V gene's germline CDR1 is SGDLS and CDR2 YYNGEE. Trimming left V 4 bases short and J 0 bases short, with 14 bases between. There are 16 residues in the CDR3. CDR3 in amino acids: CASSTQSGDSYNEQFF. As DNA, the CDR3 is TGTGCCAGCAGCACCCAGTCGGGGGACTCCTACAATGAGCAGTTCTTC.